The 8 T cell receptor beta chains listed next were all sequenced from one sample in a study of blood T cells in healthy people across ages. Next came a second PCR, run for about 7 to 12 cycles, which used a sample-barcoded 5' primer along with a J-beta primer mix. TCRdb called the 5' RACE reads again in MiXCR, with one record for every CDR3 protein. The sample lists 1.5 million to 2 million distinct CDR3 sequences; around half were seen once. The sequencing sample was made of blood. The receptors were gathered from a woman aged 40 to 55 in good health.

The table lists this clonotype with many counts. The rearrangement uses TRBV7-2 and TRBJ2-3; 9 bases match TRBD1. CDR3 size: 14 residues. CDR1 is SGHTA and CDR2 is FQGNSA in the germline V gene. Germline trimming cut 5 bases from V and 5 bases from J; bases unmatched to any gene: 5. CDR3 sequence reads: CASSPRQGGDTQYF. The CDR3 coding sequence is TGTGCCAGCAGCCCACGACAGGGGGGAGATACGCAGTATTTT.

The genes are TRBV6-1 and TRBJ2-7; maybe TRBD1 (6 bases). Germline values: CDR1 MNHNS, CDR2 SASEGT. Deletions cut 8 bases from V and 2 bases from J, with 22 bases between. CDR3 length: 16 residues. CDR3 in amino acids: CASSKGTPGLAYEQYF. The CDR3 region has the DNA TGTGCCAGCTCTAAAGGGACACCAGGCCTGGCCTACGAGCAGTACTTC.

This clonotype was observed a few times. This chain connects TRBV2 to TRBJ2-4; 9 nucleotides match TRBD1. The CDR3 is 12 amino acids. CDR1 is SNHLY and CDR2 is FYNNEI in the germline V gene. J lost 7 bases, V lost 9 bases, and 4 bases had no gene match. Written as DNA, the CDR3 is TGTGCCAGATCCGGGACAGGGAACATTCAGTACTTC. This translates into CARSGTGNIQYF. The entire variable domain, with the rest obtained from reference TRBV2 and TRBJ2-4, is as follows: EPEVTQTPSHQVTQMGQEVILRCVPISNHLYFYWYRQILGQKVEFLVSFYNNEISEKSEIFDDQFSVERPDGSNFTLKIRSTKLEDSAMYFCARSGTGNIQYFGAGTRLSVL.

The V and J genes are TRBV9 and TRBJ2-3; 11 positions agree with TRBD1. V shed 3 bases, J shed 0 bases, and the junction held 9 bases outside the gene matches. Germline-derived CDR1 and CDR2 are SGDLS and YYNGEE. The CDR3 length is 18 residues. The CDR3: CASSGRTGGPISTDTQYF. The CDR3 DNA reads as TGTGCCAGCAGCGGGAGGACAGGGGGCCCCATTAGCACAGATACGCAGTATTTT.

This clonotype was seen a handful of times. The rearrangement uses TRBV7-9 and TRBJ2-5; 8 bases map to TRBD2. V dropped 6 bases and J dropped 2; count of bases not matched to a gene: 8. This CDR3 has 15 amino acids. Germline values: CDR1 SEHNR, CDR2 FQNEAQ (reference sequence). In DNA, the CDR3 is TGTGCCAGCAGTAGTAGCGGGGCAGGTCAAGAGACCCAGTACTTC. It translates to CASSSSGAGQETQYF.

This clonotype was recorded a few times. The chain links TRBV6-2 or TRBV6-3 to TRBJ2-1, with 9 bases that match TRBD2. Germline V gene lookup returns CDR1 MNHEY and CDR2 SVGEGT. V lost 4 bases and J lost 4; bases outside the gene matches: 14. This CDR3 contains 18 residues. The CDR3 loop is CASSFYQASGAIYNEQFF. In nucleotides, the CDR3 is TGTGCCAGCAGTTTCTACCAGGCTAGCGGGGCGATTTACAATGAGCAGTTCTTC.

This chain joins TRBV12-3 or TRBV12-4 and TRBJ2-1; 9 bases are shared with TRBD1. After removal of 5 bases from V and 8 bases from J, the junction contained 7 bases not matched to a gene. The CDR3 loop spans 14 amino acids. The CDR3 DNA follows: TGTGCCAGCAGTCCCTGGACAGGGGAGGATGAGCAGTTCTTC. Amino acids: CASSPWTGEDEQFF.

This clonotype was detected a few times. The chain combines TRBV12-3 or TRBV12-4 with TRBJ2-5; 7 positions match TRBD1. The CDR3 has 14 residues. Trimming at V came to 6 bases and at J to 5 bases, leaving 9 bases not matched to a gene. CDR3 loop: CASRRTGLRETQYF. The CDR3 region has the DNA TGTGCCAGCAGAAGGACAGGTCTTCGGGAGACCCAGTACTTC.